The rows below give T cell receptor beta chains drawn from one sample of a study of blood T cells in healthy people across ages. TCRdb reprocessed the 5' RACE reads with MiXCR, giving one entry per CDR3 protein. The table includes about 1.7 million distinct CDR3 sequences, over 25% detected once. The sequenced material came from blood. The origin of the receptors is a woman in her thirties in good health. Both conserved end residues are part of each CDR3. The D gene is left open where the match is weak. The listing skips clone size in some rows; elsewhere it reads once, few, many or a size class.

TRBV5-1	-	many	TRBJ2-5	CASGVLETQYF	TGCGCCAGTGGAGTATTAGAGACCCAGTACTTC
TRBV5-5	-	-	TRBJ2-5	CASGLLTPETQYF	TGTGCCAGCGGCTTGTTAACCCCGGAGACCCAGTACTTC
TRBV7-3	TRBD2	-	TRBJ2-7	CASSPLDSGVRSYEQYF	TGTGCCAGCAGCCCTCTGGATAGCGGGGTCCGCTCCTACGAGCAGTACTTC
TRBV4-3	TRBD1	few	TRBJ1-6	CASSQDGQGAGTLHF	TGCGCCAGCAGCCAAGATGGGCAGGGGGCAGGGACCCTCCACTTT
TRBV20-1	TRBD2	-	TRBJ2-7	CSALSGRGYEQYF	TGCAGTGCGCTTAGCGGGAGAGGCTACGAGCAGTACTTC
TRBV2	TRBD2	few	TRBJ2-5	CASNLAEETQYF	TGTGCCAGCAATCTAGCGGAAGAGACCCAGTACTTC
TRBV7-2	TRBD2	-	TRBJ2-1	CASSLVGGSVDEQFF	TGTGCCAGCAGCTTAGTGGGCGGGAGTGTCGATGAGCAGTTCTTC
TRBV7-2	-	few	TRBJ1-1	CASSGDPFRTEAFF	TGTGCCAGCAGCGGTGACCCATTTAGGACTGAAGCTTTCTTT
TRBV5-1	-	-	TRBJ2-6	CASRLTASSAGANVLTF	TGCGCCAGCAGGTTGACAGCGTCCTCGGCTGGGGCCAACGTCCTGACTTTC
TRBV10-3	TRBD1	many	TRBJ2-1	CATADGQGYNEQFF	TGTGCCACCGCTGATGGACAGGGGTACAATGAGCAGTTCTTC
TRBV5-1	-	many	TRBJ1-4	CASSTLDPLGEKLFF	TGCGCCAGCAGCACCCTTGACCCCTTGGGTGAAAAACTGTTTTTT
TRBV7-2	-	many	TRBJ2-5	CASSLGHSDVETQYF	TGTGCCAGCAGCTTGGGGCACTCAGACGTCGAGACCCAGTACTTC
TRBV7-2	-	many	TRBJ2-5	CASSRERGETQYF	TGTGCCAGCAGCCGAGAACGTGGGGAGACCCAGTACTTC
TRBV2	TRBD2	few	TRBJ2-1	CATLSGGDEQFF	TGTGCCACCCTTAGCGGGGGCGATGAGCAGTTCTTC
TRBV28	-	-	TRBJ2-7	CAPSYEQYF	TGTGCCCCTTCATACGAGCAGTACTTC
TRBV7-9	TRBD2	-	TRBJ2-1	CASRRSGGSSYNEQFF	TGTGCCAGCAGAAGATCGGGGGGTAGCTCCTACAATGAGCAGTTCTTC
TRBV9	-	few	TRBJ2-3	CASSTGHRTDTQYF	TGTGCCAGCAGCACCGGACACCGCACAGATACGCAGTATTTT
TRBV6-2/TRBV6-3	-	few	TRBJ2-3	CASSYKFRVGSTDTQYF	TGTGCCAGCAGTTATAAGTTCCGGGTCGGAAGCACAGATACGCAGTATTTT
TRBV30	-	-	TRBJ1-5	CAWSRSENQPQHF	TGTGCCTGGAGTAGGTCAGAAAATCAGCCCCAGCATTTT
TRBV6-6	-	many	TRBJ2-7	CASSYSKKGTYEQYF	TGTGCCAGCAGTTACTCGAAGAAGGGGACCTACGAGCAGTACTTC
TRBV5-1	TRBD1	-	TRBJ2-7	CASSLRQGAPYEQYF	TGCGCCAGCAGCTTAAGACAGGGGGCCCCCTACGAGCAGTACTTC
TRBV18	TRBD2	-	TRBJ2-7	CASSPLAGAANEQYF	TGTGCCAGCTCACCCTTAGCGGGAGCTGCAAATGAGCAGTACTTC
TRBV7-3	-	many	TRBJ2-1	CASSLNLESSYNEQFF	TGTGCCAGCAGCTTAAATTTGGAGAGCTCCTACAATGAGCAGTTCTTC
TRBV11-1	-	-	TRBJ2-1	CASSLSWDSYNEQFF	TGTGCCAGCAGTTTGTCTTGGGACTCCTACAATGAGCAGTTCTTC